This passage covers 28 T cell receptor beta chains from one sample sequenced in a study of tumor-infiltrating lymphocytes in localized non-small cell lung cancer. TCRdb keeps only in-frame clones here, not all; method: immunoSEQ multiplex PCR. The data contain 11,000 to 15,000 clones, around 70% of them seen just once; the ten biggest clones take up roughly a fifth. What was sequenced was uninvolved lung tissue not adjacent to the tumor. The receptors derive from a human donor with non-small cell lung cancer.

This clone occurred a few times. This sequence joins TRBV5-5 and TRBJ1-5; maybe TRBD1 (5 bases). The CDR3 runs to 14 residues. Looked up from germline, CDR1 is SGHKS and CDR2 is YYEKEE (reference sequence). V gave up 2 bases and J gave up 5 bases, with 11 bases separating them. The CDR3 spells CASSFRGADQPQHF. The CDR3 DNA is TGTGCCAGCAGCTTCAGAGGGGCCGATCAGCCCCAGCATTTT.

V is TRBV5-8 and J is TRBJ1-5; weak D call: TRBD1 (5 bases). The V end was cut by 2 bases, the J end by 5 bases, with 14 bases between. CDR1 and CDR2 (germline): SGHTS, YDEGEE. CDR3 length: 15 amino acids. CDR3 residues: CASSLGTSRDQPQHF. CDR3 in DNA: TGTGCCAGCAGCTTAGGGACTTCGCGAGATCAGCCCCAGCATTTT.

The rearrangement uses TRBV2 and TRBJ2-1, with 12 bases fitting TRBD2. With 7 bases clipped from V and 2 bases from J, the junction kept 3 bases outside the gene matches. The CDR3 totals 15 residues. CDR1 and CDR2 from the germline V gene are SNHLY and FYNNEI. The CDR3 DNA is TGTGCCAGCACCTCTAGCGGGGGGGCCTACAATGAGCAGTTCTTC. Translating gives CASTSSGGAYNEQFF.

This sequence joins TRBV28 and TRBJ2-1; 8 nucleotides line up with TRBD1. Germline CDR1 reads MDHEN; CDR2 reads SYDVKM. The CDR3 extends over 15 amino acids. V was pared by 2 bases and J by 2 bases, with 2 bases of the junction left unmatched. The CDR3 nucleotides are TGTGCCAGCAGTTTAGCAGGGGGCGCCTACAATGAGCAGTTCTTC. As protein: CASSLAGGAYNEQFF.

V and J are TRBV11-2 and TRBJ2-1, with no clear D. V lost 5 bases, J lost 10 bases, and 21 bases lay in between. The V gene's germline CDR1 is SGHAT and CDR2 FQNNGV. The CDR3 has 15 residues. CDR3 in DNA: TGTGCCAGCAGCACGTACAGCCTGGGCGCACGCGAGCAGTTCTTC. Protein: CASSTYSLGAREQFF.

The chain joins TRBV30 to TRBJ1-1; TRBD1 agrees at 8 bases. Germline lookup yields CDR1 GTSNPN and CDR2 SVGIG (reference sequence). This CDR3 is built from 14 residues. The V segment lost 5 bases and the J segment 1 base; nucleotides outside the gene matches: 6. The CDR3 DNA sequence: TGTGCCTGGGGCACAGGACAGGGGAACACTGAAGCTTTCTTT. This codes for CAWGTGQGNTEAFF.

The rearrangement links TRBV1 to TRBJ2-5; the table names TRBD2, a call not compared with the DNA. TRBV1 is classified as a pseudogene. The CDR3 is 17 residues long. CDR3 DNA sequence: TGCACCAGCAGCCAAGATCACTTTGGACTGGAGGTGGAGACCCAGTACTTC. Translation: CTSSQDHFGLEVETQYF.

The rearrangement joins TRBV4-1 to TRBJ1-6; D not resolved. V shed 0 bases and J shed 3 bases, with 9 bases lying between them. This CDR3 has 16 amino acids. The germline V gene has CDR1 MGHRA and CDR2 YSYEKL. CDR3 amino acids: CASSQDTTLYNSPLHF. CDR3 in DNA: TGCGCCAGCAGCCAAGATACCACCCTCTATAATTCACCCCTCCACTTT.

By share, this clone counts as medium-sized. The gene calls are TRBV7-2 and TRBJ2-6; 11 nucleotides agree with TRBD1. Germline CDR1 and CDR2: SGHTA and FQGNSA. The V gene end was trimmed by 4 bases and the J gene end by 1 base; junction bases not matched to a gene: 6. This CDR3 is 18 amino acids long. CDR3: CASSWTGGIPSGANVLTF. CDR3 DNA sequence: TGTGCCAGCAGCTGGACAGGGGGCATTCCGTCTGGGGCCAACGTCCTGACTTTC.

J is TRBJ1-1 and V is TRBV28; TRBD1 is a possible D gene (5 bases). In germline, CDR1 is MDHEN, CDR2 SYDVKM. Trimming took 6 bases from V and 1 from J, leaving 12 bases between them. The CDR3 covers 14 residues. The DNA for the CDR3 is TGTGCCAGCAGGAGGGACCCTTCGAACACTGAAGCTTTCTTT. It codes for CASRRDPSNTEAFF.

This clone is termed medium-sized. CDR3 loop: CASSLRGGRATSYNEQFF. Here the CDR3 DNA reads TGTGCCAGCAGCTTAAGGGGCGGGAGGGCCACCTCCTACAATGAGCAGTTCTTC. The rearrangement joins TRBV7-6 to TRBJ2-1; TRBD2 matches at 9 bases. CDR3 size: 18 residues. V shed 2 bases and J 0 bases; nucleotides not matched to a gene: 8. Germline V gene data show CDR1 as SGHVS and CDR2 as FNYEAQ.

The rearrangement joins TRBV9 to TRBJ2-3, with 8 bases fitting TRBD1. Losses at the gene ends were 0 bases for V and 9 bases for J; bases not matched to a gene: 3. CDR1 is SGDLS, CDR2 YYNGEE, per germline. The CDR3 contains 13 residues. The CDR3 DNA follows: TGTGCCAGCAGCGTAGCTGGACAGGGAACGCAGTATTTT. Its translation is CASSVAGQGTQYF.

This chain connects TRBV11-3 to TRBJ2-5; D remains ambiguous. The CDR3 is 13 amino acids. The ends were cut back, 5 bases at V and 5 bases at J, with 12 bases in the middle. Per the germline V gene, CDR1 is SGHNT and CDR2 is YENEEA. The CDR3 DNA reads TGTGCCAGCAGCCAAAGGACCGGGGAGACCCAGTACTTC. It encodes CASSQRTGETQYF.

The rearrangement uses TRBV5-4 and TRBJ1-6; 7 positions agree with TRBD1. V lost 4 bases, J lost 8 bases, and 9 bases stayed unmatched. The CDR3 is 15 amino acids. Germline V CDR1 and CDR2: SGHNT, YYREEE (reference sequence). The DNA of the CDR3 is TGTGCCAGCAGCAACTTACAGGGGCACTATTCACCCCTCCACTTT. Protein sequence: CASSNLQGHYSPLHF.

This chain links TRBV7-8 with TRBJ2-2, with TRBD1 identical over 9 bases. J lost 5 bases, V lost 6 bases, and 7 bases had no gene match. Germline CDR1 is SGHVS and CDR2 is FQNEAQ. This CDR3 spans 15 amino acids. CDR3: CASRQDRGATGELFF. As DNA, the CDR3 is TGTGCCAGCAGACAAGACAGGGGGGCGACCGGGGAGCTGTTTTTT.

This rearrangement joins TRBV30 to TRBJ1-3; no clear D. The CDR3 spans 15 residues. V lost 4 bases and J lost 0, with 13 bases in between. In germline, CDR1 is GTSNPN, CDR2 SVGIG (reference sequence). Here the CDR3 DNA reads TGTGCCTGGAAAGTAGGCGGAGGCTCTGGAAACACCATATATTTT. This translates into CAWKVGGGSGNTIYF.

V gene TRBV7-2 combines with J gene TRBJ2-6; D ambiguous. The CDR3 has 15 amino acids. V was shortened by 1 base and J by 0 bases, with 4 bases between the two germline ends. Germline values: CDR1 SGHTA, CDR2 FQGNSA. The DNA of the CDR3 is TGTGCCAGCAGCTTAGGAGTCTCTGGGGCCAACGTCCTGACTTTC. This translates into CASSLGVSGANVLTF.

This chain connects TRBV5-4 to TRBJ2-5; 9 bases fit TRBD2. The CDR3 has 16 amino acids. Germline CDR1 is SGHNT and CDR2 is YYREEE (reference sequence). V gave up 4 bases and J gave up 5 bases; unmatched junction bases: 12. CDR3: CASSPGGGRAPETQYF. For the CDR3, the DNA is TGTGCCAGCAGCCCGGGGGGCGGGAGGGCCCCGGAGACCCAGTACTTC. The whole variable domain, remainder taken from reference TRBV5-4 and TRBJ2-5, is ETGVTQSPTHLIKTRGQQVTLRCSSQSGHNTVSWYQQALGQGPQFIFQYYREEENGRGNFPPRFSGLQFPNYSSELNVNALELDDSALYLCASSPGGGRAPETQYFGPGTRLLVL.

The CDR3 region is CASSEALIRDQHF. CDR3 in DNA: TGTGCCAGCAGTGAAGCCCTCATCCGGGACCAGCATTTT. This chain joins TRBV6-1 and TRBJ1-5; D remains unclear. V lost 0 bases and J 12 bases, leaving 12 bases between the germline ends. Germline V CDR1 and CDR2: MNHNS, SASEGT. This CDR3 region has 13 residues.

The rearrangement joins TRBV6-1 to TRBJ2-1; 11 bases agree with TRBD2. Germline CDR1 reads MNHNS; CDR2 reads SASEGT. The CDR3 has 16 residues. V lost 3 bases to trimming and J lost 1 base; unmatched junction nucleotides: 2. The CDR3 protein is CASSDLAGGSYNEQFF. CDR3 DNA: TGTGCCAGCAGTGACTTAGCGGGGGGGTCCTACAATGAGCAGTTCTTC.

The V and J genes are TRBV6-6 and TRBJ2-5; D call uncertain. The V end lost 0 bases, the J end lost 2 bases, and 7 bases lay between the germline ends. CDR1 and CDR2 from the germline V gene are MNHNY and SVGAGI (reference sequence). The CDR3 spans 14 residues. The CDR3: CASSYSSRQETQYF. Written as DNA, the CDR3 is TGTGCCAGCAGTTACTCCTCCAGGCAAGAGACCCAGTACTTC.

This clone was observed a single time. The chain uses TRBV11-2 and TRBJ2-5, with TRBD2 as a possible D gene (5 bases). The length of the CDR3 is 15 residues. Germline V lookup: CDR1 SGHAT, CDR2 FQNNGV. V dropped 5 bases and J dropped 4 bases, with 17 bases sitting between them. The CDR3 loop is CASSPVLGASETQYF. For the CDR3, the DNA is TGTGCCAGCAGCCCTGTTTTGGGAGCCTCAGAGACCCAGTACTTC.

V gene TRBV28 combines with J gene TRBJ2-1; 11 nucleotides line up with TRBD2. The CDR3 length is 15 residues. Germline CDR1 is MDHEN and CDR2 is SYDVKM. V was clipped by 6 bases and J by 4 bases; unmatched bases: 5. The CDR3 is CASRLAGDSYNEQFF. CDR3 DNA sequence: TGTGCCAGCAGACTAGCGGGAGATTCGTACAATGAGCAGTTCTTC.

This clone is a singleton in its sample. The CDR3: CAIRKGGGNTEAFF. In DNA form, the CDR3 reads TGTGCCATCAGGAAAGGGGGGGGTAACACTGAAGCTTTCTTT. The chain uses TRBV10-3 and TRBJ1-1; D may be TRBD1 (6 bases). The CDR3 totals 14 residues. V lost 6 bases and J lost 2, with 13 bases in between. The germline gives CDR1 ENHRY, CDR2 SYGVKD.

The chain recombines TRBV27 with TRBJ2-2; the D call may be TRBD1 or TRBD2 (5 bases each). V lost 5 bases, J lost 0 bases, and 13 bases lay in between. This CDR3 comprises 16 residues. Looked up from germline, CDR1 is MNHEY and CDR2 is SMNVEV (reference sequence). CDR3 nucleotides: TGTGCCAGCAGTGGGGGACGGACCCCGAACACCGGGGAGCTGTTTTTT. This codes for CASSGGRTPNTGELFF.

The chain joins TRBV6-1 to TRBJ2-7; weak D call: TRBD2 (6 bases). The V gene's germline CDR1 is MNHNS and CDR2 SASEGT. Trimming stripped 8 bases from V and 3 bases from J, with 14 bases between. The CDR3 loop spans 13 amino acids. As DNA, the CDR3 is TGTGCCAGCCGAGATAGCGGCTACTACGAGCAGTACTTC. It yields the protein CASRDSGYYEQYF.

The rearrangement uses TRBV7-2 and TRBJ2-7, with D tentatively TRBD1 (6 bases). V lost 0 bases and J lost 2, with 17 bases in between. The CDR3 consists of 17 residues. Per germline, CDR1 SGHTA and CDR2 FQGNSA. In DNA, the CDR3 is TGTGCCAGCAGCTTAGCCGGGTCCAGGGGAACCCCCTACGAGCAGTACTTC. Amino acid sequence: CASSLAGSRGTPYEQYF.

This clone appeared a few times. V is TRBV7-9 and J is TRBJ2-7; D gene uncertain. This CDR3 comprises 14 residues. Germline values: CDR1 SEHNR, CDR2 FQNEAQ (reference sequence). Trimming removed 4 bases at V and 6 bases at J, with 16 bases between. The chain's CDR3 is CASSSPGRPTEQYF. In DNA form, the CDR3 reads TGTGCCAGCAGCTCCCCCGGTCGGCCAACCGAGCAGTACTTC.